One sample yielded the 17 T cell receptor beta chains listed below, sequenced in a study of T cell responses to AZD1222 COVID-19 vaccine. Sequencing used immunoSEQ multiplex PCR; TCRdb keeps in-frame clones, though not all of them. This sample has 90,000 to 120,000 clones; 89% occur once, and the top ten carry roughly 6.5%. Material: peripheral blood, obtained on day 0 of AZD1222 vaccination. The receptor set was obtained from an adult in good health.

This chain connects TRBV18 to TRBJ1-5, with D perhaps TRBD1 (6 bases). This CDR3 is built from 12 residues. The V end lost 5 bases, the J end lost 9 bases, and 11 bases lay between the germline ends. Germline CDR1 reads KGHSH; CDR2 reads LQKENI. CDR3 amino acids: CASSTQGLPQHF. For the CDR3, the DNA is TGTGCCAGCTCAACCCAGGGGTTGCCCCAGCATTTT.

This clone has only a few counts. The chain joins TRBV29-1 to TRBJ1-2, with D tentatively TRBD1 (6 bases). Germline-derived CDR1 and CDR2 are SQVTM and ANQGSEA. V was pared by 4 bases and J by 0 bases, with 9 bases between. The CDR3 is 13 amino acids. The CDR3: CSVGGTSNYGYTF. Written as DNA, the CDR3 is TGCAGCGTTGGAGGGACATCTAACTATGGCTACACCTTC.

The chain recombines TRBV6-5 with TRBJ2-2; 7 bases are a match to TRBD1. Germline CDR1 is MNHEY and CDR2 is SVGAGI. The V gene end was trimmed by 6 bases and the J gene end by 0 bases; junction bases not matched to a gene: 4. The CDR3 length is 15 residues. The CDR3 DNA reads TGTGCCAGCAGGATACAGGGGTCGAACACCGGGGAGCTGTTTTTT. This sequence encodes CASRIQGSNTGELFF.

This chain uses TRBV30 with TRBJ1-2; TRBD1 agrees at 7 bases. The CDR3 runs to 13 residues. V shed 1 base and J 6 bases; nucleotides not matched to a gene: 5. Germline loops: CDR1 GTSNPN, CDR2 SVGIG (reference sequence). The DNA of the CDR3 is TGTGCCTGGAGTGAGCAGGGGGTTGATGGCTACACCTTC. Translation: CAWSEQGVDGYTF.

The genes are TRBV4-3 and TRBJ2-3; D is perhaps TRBD2 (5 bases). The CDR3 totals 16 residues. CDR1 and CDR2 from the germline V gene are LGHNA and YSLEER. V was shortened by 0 bases and J by 0 bases, with 10 bases between the two germline ends. The CDR3 region is CASSQEGGLSTDTQYF. The CDR3 DNA is TGCGCCAGCAGCCAAGAGGGCGGGTTAAGCACAGATACGCAGTATTTT.

The chain recombines TRBV4-2 with TRBJ2-1; the match to TRBD1 covers 7 bases. CDR1 LGHNA and CDR2 YNFKEQ come from the germline V gene. The CDR3 extends over 15 amino acids. V lost 4 bases, J lost 6 bases, and 9 bases stayed unmatched. The CDR3 here is CASSPGQARGNEQFF. The CDR3 DNA sequence: TGTGCCAGCAGCCCAGGACAGGCTCGCGGCAATGAGCAGTTCTTC.

The chain joins TRBV28 to TRBJ1-5; D remains ambiguous. Germline-derived CDR1 and CDR2 are MDHEN and SYDVKM. The length of the CDR3 is 13 residues. Trimming cost V 3 bases and J 9 bases, with 12 bases left between them. The CDR3 DNA reads TGTGCCAGCAGTTTCGGGTCGGATCGGCCCCAGCATTTT. Amino acids: CASSFGSDRPQHF.

The chain carries TRBV19 and TRBJ1-5, with TRBD1 as a possible D gene (5 bases). The CDR3 is 18 residues long. Germline V lookup: CDR1 LNHDA, CDR2 SQIVND (reference sequence). V shed 3 bases and J shed 6 bases, with 24 bases lying between them. In nucleotides, the CDR3 is TGTGCCAGTAGTATTTTTGGCTCCCGGGGCGTATCAGGTCAGCCCCAGCATTTT. It yields the protein CASSIFGSRGVSGQPQHF.

The gene calls are TRBV19 and TRBJ1-1, with unresolved D. The CDR3 consists of 15 residues. Germline CDR1 LNHDA, CDR2 SQIVND (reference sequence). The V gene lost 6 bases and the J gene lost 3 bases, with 17 bases spanning the gap. In DNA form, the CDR3 reads TGTGCCAGTAGAAAGGAGGGAACAGCGGACACTGAAGCTTTCTTT. It translates to CASRKEGTADTEAFF. Full variable domain (rest looked up from reference TRBV19 and TRBJ1-1): DGGITQSPKYLFRKEGQNVTLSCEQNLNHDAMYWYRQDPGQGLRLIYYSQIVNDFQKGDIAEGYSVSREKKESFPLTVTSAQKNPTAFYLCASRKEGTADTEAFFGQGTRLTVV.

V usage is TRBV9 and J usage is TRBJ2-1, with 12 bases aligning to TRBD2. Germline CDR1 is SGDLS and CDR2 is YYNGEE. The CDR3 covers 16 residues. Trimming removed 0 bases from V and 4 bases from J; junction bases left unmatched: 2. CDR3 region: CASSVDLAGGYNEQFF. Here the CDR3 DNA reads TGTGCCAGCAGCGTAGATCTAGCGGGAGGGTACAATGAGCAGTTCTTC.

This chain joins TRBV7-9 and TRBJ2-5; D tentatively reads TRBD1 or TRBD2 (5 bases each). The CDR3 runs to 15 residues. V shed 8 bases and J shed 7 bases, with 23 bases lying between them. Germline-derived CDR1 and CDR2 are SEHNR and FQNEAQ (reference sequence). The CDR3 nucleotides read TGTGCCAGCGGCCTCGGGACCCCGGTGATAGGGACCCAGTACTTC. Translated: CASGLGTPVIGTQYF. Supplemented by reference TRBV7-9 and TRBJ2-5, the full variable domain reads DTGVSQNPRHKITKRGQNVTFRCDPISEHNRLYWYRQTLGQGPEFLTYFQNEAQLEKSRLLSDRFSAERPKGSFSTLEIQRTEQGDSAMYLCASGLGTPVIGTQYFGPGTRLLVL.

The rearrangement joins TRBV9 to TRBJ2-3, with 7 nucleotides matching TRBD1. This CDR3 has 15 amino acids. Germline V CDR1 and CDR2: SGDLS, YYNGEE. Trimming cost V 5 bases and J 3 bases; bases outside gene matches: 9. This chain's CDR3 is CASSPRQGVTDTQYF. CDR3 coding DNA: TGTGCCAGCAGTCCAAGACAGGGAGTGACAGATACGCAGTATTTT. Variable domain in full (rest from reference TRBV9 and TRBJ2-3): DSGVTQTPKHLITATGQRVTLRCSPRSGDLSVYWYQQSLDQGLQFLIQYYNGEERAKGNILERFSAQQFPDLHSELNLSSLELGDSALYFCASSPRQGVTDTQYFGPGTRLTVL.

This CDR3 is CASSVTPVDYGYTF. The CDR3 DNA follows: TGTGCCAGTAGTGTGACGCCAGTGGACTATGGCTACACCTTC. The chain employs TRBV19 and TRBJ1-2; D is unclear. The CDR3 has 14 amino acids. V dropped 5 bases and J dropped 3 bases, with 13 bases sitting between them. CDR1 and CDR2 (germline): LNHDA, SQIVND (reference sequence).

This chain joins TRBV5-8 and TRBJ1-4, with TRBD1 identical over 7 bases. The CDR3 has 16 amino acids. CDR1 and CDR2 (germline): SGHTS, YDEGEE. V lost 4 bases and J lost 6; bases outside the gene matches: 12. The CDR3 DNA reads TGTGCCAGCAGCCATATTCAGGGGGGTGGTGATGAAAAACTGTTTTTT. Translating gives CASSHIQGGGDEKLFF.

The chain joins TRBV24-1 to TRBJ2-2; 8 bases map to TRBD1. Losses at the gene ends were 7 bases for V and 6 bases for J; bases not matched to a gene: 9. This CDR3 spans 15 amino acids. Germline CDR1 is KGHDR and CDR2 is SFDVKD. The CDR3 loop reads CATRGLGQAAGELFF. CDR3 in DNA: TGTGCCACCAGGGGCCTGGGACAGGCCGCCGGGGAGCTGTTTTTT.

V usage is TRBV28 and J usage is TRBJ1-1; no clear D. V lost 5 bases and J lost 0, with 10 bases in between. Germline V gene lookup returns CDR1 MDHEN and CDR2 SYDVKM. The CDR3 has 14 amino acids. Here the CDR3 reads CASSGNPMNTEAFF. The CDR3 DNA reads TGTGCCAGCAGTGGAAATCCCATGAACACTGAAGCTTTCTTT.

This chain connects TRBV7-9 to TRBJ2-1, with 9 bases lining up with TRBD2. J lost 7 bases, V lost 8 bases, and 6 bases had no gene match. CDR1 and CDR2 from the germline V gene are SEHNR and FQNEAQ (reference sequence). This CDR3 spans 13 amino acids. CDR3 residues: CASQRLAGNEQFF. In nucleotides, the CDR3 is TGTGCCAGCCAAAGGCTAGCGGGAAATGAGCAGTTCTTC. Together with reference TRBV7-9 and TRBJ2-1, the CDR3 gives the full variable domain: DTGVSQNPRHKITKRGQNVTFRCDPISEHNRLYWYRQTLGQGPEFLTYFQNEAQLEKSRLLSDRFSAERPKGSFSTLEIQRTEQGDSAMYLCASQRLAGNEQFFGPGTRLTVL.